This T cell receptor beta chain derives from a study of response to subunit inactivated influenza vaccine. Notes on the study in general: Authors suggested that a seasonal influenza vaccination recruits few new T cells each time.

In TCRdb, the RT-PCR reads were re-called with MiXCR into one record per CDR3 protein. Of around 490,000 distinct CDR3 sequences listed, under 9% are singletons. This clonotype was counted many times. Its target is not known. V trimming: 4 bases; J trimming: 1 base; junction bases outside the gene matches: 6. Looked up from germline, CDR1 is SGHTA and CDR2 is FQGNSA. The CDR3 is made up of 16 amino acids. The receptor comes from a man aged 45-69 years who received an inactivated influenza vaccine. The source material was PBMCs from blood, sampled around 25 months after vaccination. The rearrangement joins TRBV7-2 to TRBJ2-4; 8 bases line up with TRBD2. CDR3 in DNA: TGTGCCAGCAGCTATTCGGGGGGGCGGGCCAAAAACATTCAGTACTTC. Translating it yields CASSYSGGRAKNIQYF. Looking up the rest from reference TRBV7-2 and TRBJ2-4 gives the full variable domain: GAGVSQSPSNKVTEKGKDVELRCDPISGHTALYWYRQSLGQGLEFLIYFQGNSAPDKSGLPSDRFSAERTGGSVSTLTIQRTQQEDSAVYLCASSYSGGRAKNIQYFGAGTRLSVL.